This T cell receptor (beta chain) is drawn from a study of naive and memory T cell subsets. Study-wide results and caveats: Clonotypes here are unpaired alpha or beta chain sequences. Possibly reflecting memory cells re-expressing CD45RA, a few larger clonotypes occurred in naive repertoires, especially CD8.

CDR3 size: 12 residues. Germline V CDR1 and CDR2: SQVTM, ANQGSEA. V shed 4 bases and J 12 bases; nucleotides not matched to a gene: 7. This clonotype was detected many times. The antigen is not known. The beta constant-region primer was an equimolar mix of two oligonucleotides covering TRBC1 and TRBC2. Ligated cDNA was amplified by four rounds of PCR with nested alpha and beta constant-region primers and SP2. MiXCR, run by TCRdb on the UMI-ligation and nested PCR reads, gives a single entry per CDR3 protein. The profile covers over 90,000 distinct CDR3 sequences, with approximately 10% appearing a single time and around 0.13% taken by the ten largest.

This chain joins TRBV29-1 and TRBJ2-5, with TRBD2 matching 11 bases. The receptor was isolated from a human donor in good health. Sequenced: naive CD4+ T cells from blood. This CDR3 is CSVGASGGTEYF. CDR3 DNA sequence: TGCAGCGTTGGTGCTAGCGGGGGGACTGAGTACTTC.